The 25 T cell receptor beta chains below were found in one sample sequenced in a study of OX40 agonist ivuxolimab in advanced cancers. Produced via immunoSEQ multiplex PCR; TCRdb's table is partial and in-frame only. The sample lists about 56,000 clones, about nine tenths occurring once. Material: CD4+ or CD8+ T cells sorted from blood, obtained in a trial of the OX40 agonist ivuxolimab. All receptors come from an adult with an advanced solid tumor such as melanoma, head and neck, liver or kidney cancer.

This chain joins TRBV4-1 and TRBJ2-1; D may be TRBD1 or TRBD2 (5 bases each). The CDR3 loop spans 15 amino acids. Germline values: CDR1 MGHRA, CDR2 YSYEKL. Trimming stripped 4 bases from V and 2 bases from J, with 12 bases between. CDR3 residues: CASSLRDQTYNEQFF. CDR3 nucleotide sequence: TGCGCCAGCAGCCTCCGGGACCAAACCTACAATGAGCAGTTCTTC.

V gene TRBV30 combines with J gene TRBJ1-1; 11 positions match TRBD1. The J segment lost 8 bases and the V segment lost 1 base, leaving 6 bases of the junction unmatched. The germline V gene encodes CDR1 GTSNPN and CDR2 SVGIG (reference sequence). The CDR3 runs to 14 residues. CDR3 nucleotide sequence: TGTGCCTGGAGTGCAGGACAGGGGGCTGAAGAAGCTTTCTTT. Translated, it gives CAWSAGQGAEEAFF.

This chain joins TRBV2 and TRBJ1-2; D gene ambiguous. This CDR3 is 10 amino acids long. The V gene lost 6 bases and the J gene lost 8 bases, with 7 bases spanning the gap. CDR1 and CDR2 (germline): SNHLY, FYNNEI. CDR3 residues: CASRKAGYTF. The CDR3 coding sequence is TGTGCCAGCAGGAAGGCCGGCTACACCTTC.

The rearrangement joins TRBV19 to TRBJ1-1, with D hard to call. Germline CDR1 is LNHDA and CDR2 is SQIVND (reference sequence). The V end was cut by 3 bases, the J end by 1 base, with 9 bases between. CDR3 length equals 14 residues. The CDR3 sequence: CASSMNAGNTEAFF. The CDR3 nucleotides read TGTGCCAGTAGTATGAACGCGGGGAACACTGAAGCTTTCTTT.

The CDR3 DNA sequence: TGTGCCACCAGCAGAGACAGTTACGAGCAGTACTTC. Amino acid sequence: CATSRDSYEQYF. V and J are TRBV15 and TRBJ2-7; D ambiguous. The V end lost 0 bases, the J end lost 4 bases, and 4 bases lay between the germline ends. The CDR3 is 12 residues long. Germline lookup yields CDR1 LNHNV and CDR2 YYDKDF (reference sequence). The whole variable domain, filled in from reference TRBV15 and TRBJ2-7, reads DAMVIQNPRYQVTQFGKPVTLSCSQTLNHNVMYWYQQKSSQAPKLLFHYYDKDFNNEADTPDNFQSRRPNTSFCFLDIRSPGLGDTAMYLCATSRDSYEQYFGPGTRLTVT.

This chain connects TRBV27 to TRBJ2-7, with D possibly matching TRBD1 (5 bases). This CDR3 has 13 amino acids. The germline V and J ends were trimmed by 6 bases and 0 bases, with 9 bases remaining between them. Germline loops: CDR1 MNHEY, CDR2 SMNVEV (reference sequence). CDR3 loop: CASSRDSSYEQYF. CDR3 sequence (DNA): TGTGCCAGCAGCAGAGACAGCTCCTACGAGCAGTACTTC.

This clone was recorded only once. The genes are TRBV11-2 and TRBJ2-5; 8 bases line up with TRBD1. Looked up from germline, CDR1 is SGHAT and CDR2 is FQNNGV. The CDR3 runs 14 residues. V lost 4 bases to trimming and J lost 2 bases; unmatched junction nucleotides: 3. CDR3 in DNA: TGTGCCAGCAGCTCCCGGACAGGGCAAGAGACCCAGTACTTC. This encodes CASSSRTGQETQYF.

J is TRBJ2-7 and V is TRBV9, with D unclear. This CDR3 comprises 12 residues. Germline CDR1 SGDLS, CDR2 YYNGEE. V lost 0 bases and J lost 7, with 8 bases in between. Here the CDR3 DNA reads TGTGCCAGCAGCGTAGATGGGGTGGAGCAGTACTTC. Translation: CASSVDGVEQYF.

The genes are TRBV5-8 and TRBJ1-1; tentative D call: TRBD1 (6 bases). The V end lost 4 bases, the J end lost 3 bases, and 13 bases lay between the germline ends. This CDR3 has 14 amino acids. The germline gives CDR1 SGHTS, CDR2 YDEGEE. This chain's CDR3 is CASSKRTGYTEAFF. CDR3 nucleotide sequence: TGTGCCAGCAGCAAACGAACAGGGTACACTGAAGCTTTCTTT.

This rearrangement joins TRBV7-9 to TRBJ2-6; D not certain. V lost 5 bases, J lost 0 bases, and 5 bases lay in between. The CDR3 extends over 14 amino acids. From germline, CDR1 is SEHNR and CDR2 FQNEAQ (reference sequence). The CDR3 region is CASSLDSGANVLTF. The DNA for the CDR3 is TGTGCCAGCAGCCTTGACTCTGGGGCCAACGTCCTGACTTTC.

This clone has more than one count but fewer than ten. In DNA, the CDR3 is TGTGCCAGCAGTGAAGTTGAGGGGGCGGCTTTCTTT. This encodes CASSEVEGAAFF. The rearrangement joins TRBV2 to TRBJ1-1, with 7 bases matching TRBD1. With V trimmed by 1 base and J by 11 bases, 4 bases remained unmatched. This CDR3 is 12 amino acids long. CDR1 SNHLY and CDR2 FYNNEI come from the germline V gene.

J is TRBJ2-7 and V is TRBV11-2, with TRBD2 matching 8 bases. The CDR3 loop spans 14 amino acids. CDR1 and CDR2 (germline): SGHAT, FQNNGV. Trimming removed 5 bases from V and 3 bases from J; junction bases left unmatched: 6. This CDR3 reads CASSTGGGFYEQYF. Written as DNA, the CDR3 is TGTGCCAGCAGCACCGGCGGGGGGTTCTACGAGCAGTACTTC.

The genes are TRBV10-1 and TRBJ2-7; D gene uncertain. Germline assignment: CDR1 WNHNN and CDR2 SYGVQD (reference sequence). This CDR3 contains 12 residues. The V end lost 3 bases, the J end lost 2 bases, and 5 bases lay between the germline ends. DNA for the CDR3: TGCGCCAGCAGTGACGGCCCCTACGAGCAGTACTTC. Residues: CASSDGPYEQYF.

This chain links TRBV7-2 with TRBJ1-4, with D possibly being TRBD1 (5 bases). The CDR3 covers 15 residues. Germline V gives CDR1 SGHTA, CDR2 FQGNSA. Trimming took 2 bases from V and 8 from J, leaving 15 bases between them. This CDR3 reads CASSLIPGPGEKLFF. The DNA of the CDR3 is TGTGCCAGCAGCTTAATACCGGGGCCGGGGGAAAAACTGTTTTTT.

The rearrangement links TRBV2 to TRBJ2-2; D gene unclear. The germline V gene encodes CDR1 SNHLY and CDR2 FYNNEI. The CDR3 sequence is 12 residues long. Trimming removed 7 bases from V and 3 bases from J, with 6 bases in between. The CDR3 reads CASTSHTGELFF. CDR3 DNA sequence: TGTGCCAGCACTAGTCACACCGGGGAGCTGTTTTTT. Using reference TRBV2 and TRBJ2-2 for the parts outside the CDR3, the full variable domain is EPEVTQTPSHQVTQMGQEVILRCVPISNHLYFYWYRQILGQKVEFLVSFYNNEISEKSEIFDDQFSVERPDGSNFTLKIRSTKLEDSAMYFCASTSHTGELFFGEGSRLTVL.

This chain joins TRBV7-2 and TRBJ1-2, with a tentative D call TRBD1 (5 bases). Trimming stripped 5 bases from V and 5 bases from J, with 15 bases between. The CDR3 runs 14 residues. Germline values: CDR1 SGHTA, CDR2 FQGNSA. The CDR3 DNA sequence: TGTGCCAGCAGCCCTGGGACGTCTTTTTATGGCTACACCTTC. Translation gives CASSPGTSFYGYTF.

There are a few counts of this clone. The rearrangement joins TRBV7-2 to TRBJ1-4; 10 positions agree with TRBD1. This CDR3 contains 17 residues. Germline values: CDR1 SGHTA, CDR2 FQGNSA. After removal of 3 bases from V and 5 bases from J, the junction contained 9 bases not matched to a gene. CDR3 coding DNA: TGTGCCAGCAGCTTCCCGGGACAGGGGTTTGAGAATGAAAAACTGTTTTTT. This translates into CASSFPGQGFENEKLFF. Using reference TRBV7-2 and TRBJ1-4 for the parts outside the CDR3, the full variable domain is GAGVSQSPSNKVTEKGKDVELRCDPISGHTALYWYRQSLGQGLEFLIYFQGNSAPDKSGLPSDRFSAERTGGSVSTLTIQRTQQEDSAVYLCASSFPGQGFENEKLFFGSGTQLSVL.

The V gene is TRBV4-1, the J gene TRBJ2-2; 7 bases are a match to TRBD1. Per the germline V gene, CDR1 is MGHRA and CDR2 is YSYEKL. The CDR3 runs 14 residues. V was pared by 4 bases and J by 1 base, with 0 bases of the junction left unmatched. The CDR3 nucleotides are TGCGCCAGCAGCCGACAGGGGAACACCGGGGAGCTGTTTTTT. It yields the protein CASSRQGNTGELFF.

This chain joins TRBV6-1 and TRBJ2-1; D is perhaps TRBD2 (7 bases). The CDR3 length is 10 residues. Trimming took 10 bases from V and 9 from J, leaving 10 bases between them. Germline CDR1 MNHNS, CDR2 SASEGT. The CDR3 coding sequence is TGTGCCACGCGGGGGCTTGAGCAGTTCTTC. Encoded protein: CATRGLEQFF.

This chain uses TRBV27 with TRBJ2-7; TRBD2 matches at 7 bases. Looked up from germline, CDR1 is MNHEY and CDR2 is SMNVEV (reference sequence). The trim removed 2 bases at V and 3 bases at J, leaving 1 base unmatched. The CDR3 length is 13 residues. Here the CDR3 DNA reads TGTGCCAGCAGTTTAGGACTAGACTACGAGCAGTACTTC. It specifies CASSLGLDYEQYF.

This chain connects TRBV27 to TRBJ1-1, with D uncertain. CDR1 and CDR2 from the germline V gene are MNHEY and SMNVEV (reference sequence). Trimming left V 2 bases short and J 6 bases short, with 13 bases between. This CDR3 has 14 amino acids. Written as DNA, the CDR3 is TGTGCCAGCAGTTTAAGCGGGGTGGCTTCTGAAGCTTTCTTT. Translating it yields CASSLSGVASEAFF.

The chain combines TRBV9 with TRBJ2-7, with TRBD2 identical over 7 bases. There are 15 residues in the CDR3. V lost 0 bases to trimming and J lost 1 base; unmatched junction nucleotides: 4. Germline values: CDR1 SGDLS, CDR2 YYNGEE. CDR3 sequence (DNA): TGTGCCAGCAGCGTAGGGATAGCGGGTTCCTACGAGCAGTACTTC. Its translation is CASSVGIAGSYEQYF.

The chain combines TRBV5-1 with TRBJ2-3, with D possibly matching TRBD1 (6 bases). CDR1 and CDR2 (germline): SGHRS, YFSETQ. V was cut by 5 bases and J by 4 bases, with 14 bases left in between. The CDR3 length is 14 residues. The CDR3 nucleotides read TGCGCCAGCAGATCGGCAGGGGTGGCAGATACGCAGTATTTT. Translation: CASRSAGVADTQYF.

The genes are TRBV6-5 and TRBJ2-5; D remains unclear. This CDR3 comprises 13 residues. Germline CDR1 and CDR2: MNHEY and SVGAGI. In DNA form, the CDR3 reads TGTGCTGCGGCAGGCCTTGAATGGGAGACCCAGTACTTC. This sequence encodes CAAAGLEWETQYF.

A note on this clone: The same CDR3 is also encoded by other DNA sequences in this sample. The chain's CDR3 is CAWSRRAGELAGTGELFF. For the CDR3, the DNA is TGTGCCTGGAGCCGAAGAGCGGGAGAATTGGCAGGCACCGGGGAGCTGTTTTTT. This chain joins TRBV30 and TRBJ2-2; the match to TRBD2 covers 8 bases. This CDR3 has 18 amino acids. Per germline, CDR1 GTSNPN and CDR2 SVGIG (reference sequence). V shed 3 bases and J 4 bases; nucleotides not matched to a gene: 16.